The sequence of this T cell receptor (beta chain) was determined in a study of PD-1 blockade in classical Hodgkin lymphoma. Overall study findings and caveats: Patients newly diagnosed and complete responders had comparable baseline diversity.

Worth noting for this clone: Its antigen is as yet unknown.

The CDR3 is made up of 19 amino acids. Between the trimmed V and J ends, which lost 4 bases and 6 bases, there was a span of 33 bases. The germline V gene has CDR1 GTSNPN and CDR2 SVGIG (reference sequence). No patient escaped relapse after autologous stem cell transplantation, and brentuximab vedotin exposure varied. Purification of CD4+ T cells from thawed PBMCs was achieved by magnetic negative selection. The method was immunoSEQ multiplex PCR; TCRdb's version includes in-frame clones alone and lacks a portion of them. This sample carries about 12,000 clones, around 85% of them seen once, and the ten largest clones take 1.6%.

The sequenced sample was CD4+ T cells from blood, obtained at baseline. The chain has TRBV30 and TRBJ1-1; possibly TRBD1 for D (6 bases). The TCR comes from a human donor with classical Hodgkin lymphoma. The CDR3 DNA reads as TGTGCCTGGATGGTGGAGATGAGCCTTGAGGGTTCGGGGGGCCCTGAAGCTTTCTTT. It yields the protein CAWMVEMSLEGSGGPEAFF.